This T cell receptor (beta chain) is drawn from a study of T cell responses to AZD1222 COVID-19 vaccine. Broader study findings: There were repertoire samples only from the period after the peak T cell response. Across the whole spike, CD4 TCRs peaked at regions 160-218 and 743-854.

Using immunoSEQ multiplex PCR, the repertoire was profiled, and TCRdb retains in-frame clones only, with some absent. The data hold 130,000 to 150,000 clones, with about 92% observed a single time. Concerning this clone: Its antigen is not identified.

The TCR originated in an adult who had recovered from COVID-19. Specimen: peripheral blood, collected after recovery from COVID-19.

CDR3 in DNA: TGTGCCAGCAGCTTGGGCAGGGGGGACGAGACCCAGTACTTC. Translating it yields CASSLGRGDETQYF. This chain joins TRBV7-3 and TRBJ2-5, with a weak D call TRBD1 (7 bases). Looked up from germline, CDR1 is SGHTA and CDR2 is FQGTGA. This CDR3 contains 14 residues. V was cut by 3 bases and J by 5 bases, with 13 bases left in between.